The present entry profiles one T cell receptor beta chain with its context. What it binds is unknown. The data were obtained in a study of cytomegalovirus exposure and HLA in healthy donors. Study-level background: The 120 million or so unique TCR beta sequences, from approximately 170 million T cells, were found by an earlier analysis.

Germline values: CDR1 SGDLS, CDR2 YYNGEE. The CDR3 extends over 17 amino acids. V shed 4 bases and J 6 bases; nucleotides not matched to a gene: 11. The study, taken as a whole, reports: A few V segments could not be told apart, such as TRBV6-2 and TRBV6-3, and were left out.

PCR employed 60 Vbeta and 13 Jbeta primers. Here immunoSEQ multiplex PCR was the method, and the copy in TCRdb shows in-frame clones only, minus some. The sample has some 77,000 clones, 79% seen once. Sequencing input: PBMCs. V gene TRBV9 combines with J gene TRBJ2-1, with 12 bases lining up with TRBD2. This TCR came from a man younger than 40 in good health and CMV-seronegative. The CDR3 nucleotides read TGTGCCAGCAGCCCCTCAGTGTCGACTAGCGGGAGCAATGAGCAGTTCTTC. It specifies CASSPSVSTSGSNEQFF.